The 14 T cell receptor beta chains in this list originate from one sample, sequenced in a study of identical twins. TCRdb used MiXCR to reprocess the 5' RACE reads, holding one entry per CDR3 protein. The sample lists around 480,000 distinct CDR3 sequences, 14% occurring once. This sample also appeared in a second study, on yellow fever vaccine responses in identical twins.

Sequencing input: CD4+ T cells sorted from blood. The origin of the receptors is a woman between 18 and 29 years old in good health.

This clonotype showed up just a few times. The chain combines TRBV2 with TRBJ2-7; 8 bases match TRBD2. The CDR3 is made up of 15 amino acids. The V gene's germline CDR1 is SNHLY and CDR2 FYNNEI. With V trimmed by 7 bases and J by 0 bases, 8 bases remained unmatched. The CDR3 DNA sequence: TGTGCCAGCATATACGGGACTAGTCACTCCTACGAGCAGTACTTC. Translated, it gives CASIYGTSHSYEQYF.

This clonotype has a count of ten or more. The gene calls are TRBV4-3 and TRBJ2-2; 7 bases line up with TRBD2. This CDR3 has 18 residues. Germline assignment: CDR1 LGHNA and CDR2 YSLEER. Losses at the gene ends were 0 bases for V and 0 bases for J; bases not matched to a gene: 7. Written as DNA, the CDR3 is TGCGCCAGCAGCCAAGAGGGGCTCCTAGCGGCGAACACCGGGGAGCTGTTTTTT. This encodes CASSQEGLLAANTGELFF.

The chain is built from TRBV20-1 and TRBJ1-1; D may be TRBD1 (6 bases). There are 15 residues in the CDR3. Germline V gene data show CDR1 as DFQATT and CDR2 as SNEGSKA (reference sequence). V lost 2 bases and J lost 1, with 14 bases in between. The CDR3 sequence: CSARRAKTGNTEAFF. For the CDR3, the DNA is TGCAGTGCTAGAAGGGCCAAGACAGGGAACACTGAAGCTTTCTTT.

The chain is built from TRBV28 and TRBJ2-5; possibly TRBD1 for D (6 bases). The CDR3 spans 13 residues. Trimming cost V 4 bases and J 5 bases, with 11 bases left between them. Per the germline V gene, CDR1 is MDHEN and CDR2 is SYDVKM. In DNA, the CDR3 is TGTGCCAGCAGTTCAGGGGCGATGGAGACCCAGTACTTC. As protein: CASSSGAMETQYF.

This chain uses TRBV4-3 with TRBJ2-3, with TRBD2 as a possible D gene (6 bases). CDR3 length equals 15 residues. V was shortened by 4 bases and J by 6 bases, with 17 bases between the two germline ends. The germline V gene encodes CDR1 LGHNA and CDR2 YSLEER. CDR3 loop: CASSLVPGVADTQYF. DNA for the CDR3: TGCGCCAGCAGCCTAGTACCGGGAGTCGCTGATACGCAGTATTTT.

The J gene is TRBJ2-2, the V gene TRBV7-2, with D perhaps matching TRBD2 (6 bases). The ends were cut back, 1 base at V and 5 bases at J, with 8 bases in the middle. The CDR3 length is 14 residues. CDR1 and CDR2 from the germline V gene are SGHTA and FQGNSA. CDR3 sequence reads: CASSLEEGTGELFF. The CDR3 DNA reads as TGTGCCAGCAGCTTAGAGGAGGGAACCGGGGAGCTGTTTTTT.

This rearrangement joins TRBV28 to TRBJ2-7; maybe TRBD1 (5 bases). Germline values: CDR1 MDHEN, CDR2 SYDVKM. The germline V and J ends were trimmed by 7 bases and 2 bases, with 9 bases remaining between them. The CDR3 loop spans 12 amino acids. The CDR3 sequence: CASNRFPYEQYF. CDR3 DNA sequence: TGTGCCAGCAACAGGTTCCCCTACGAGCAGTACTTC.

DNA for the CDR3: TGTGCCAGCAGTCGGAGCGGGAAGGGGTCCTACGAGCAGTACTTC. This encodes CASSRSGKGSYEQYF. The V gene is TRBV28, the J gene TRBJ2-7; 7 bases fit TRBD2. The CDR3 has 15 residues. Germline loops: CDR1 MDHEN, CDR2 SYDVKM. The junction had 8 bases not matched to a gene; V was cut back by 5 bases and J by 1 base.

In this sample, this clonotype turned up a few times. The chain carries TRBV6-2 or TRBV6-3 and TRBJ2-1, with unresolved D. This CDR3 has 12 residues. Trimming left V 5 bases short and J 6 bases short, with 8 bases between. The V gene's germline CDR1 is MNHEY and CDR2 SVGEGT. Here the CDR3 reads CASSLLSNEQFF. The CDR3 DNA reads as TGTGCCAGCAGTCTCTTGTCCAATGAGCAGTTCTTC.

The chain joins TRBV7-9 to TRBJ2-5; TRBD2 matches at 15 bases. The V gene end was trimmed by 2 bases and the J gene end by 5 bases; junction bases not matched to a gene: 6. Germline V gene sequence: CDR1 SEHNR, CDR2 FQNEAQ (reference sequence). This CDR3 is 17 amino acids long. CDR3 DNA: TGTGCCAGCAGCTTAAGATTGGGACTAGCGGGAGGTGAGACCCAGTACTTC. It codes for CASSLRLGLAGGETQYF.

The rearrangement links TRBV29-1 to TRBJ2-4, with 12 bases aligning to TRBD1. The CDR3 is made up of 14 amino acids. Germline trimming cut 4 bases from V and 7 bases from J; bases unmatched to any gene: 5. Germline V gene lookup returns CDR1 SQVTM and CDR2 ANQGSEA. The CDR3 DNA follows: TGCAGCGTTGCGGGACAGGGGGCGATTAACATTCAGTACTTC. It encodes CSVAGQGAINIQYF.

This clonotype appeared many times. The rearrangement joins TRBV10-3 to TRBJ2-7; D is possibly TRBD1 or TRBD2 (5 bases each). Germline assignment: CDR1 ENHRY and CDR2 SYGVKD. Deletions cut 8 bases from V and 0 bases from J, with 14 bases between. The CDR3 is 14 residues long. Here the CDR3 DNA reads TGTGCCATCGGCCGGGACGCCAGCTCCTACGAGCAGTACTTC. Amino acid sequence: CAIGRDASSYEQYF.

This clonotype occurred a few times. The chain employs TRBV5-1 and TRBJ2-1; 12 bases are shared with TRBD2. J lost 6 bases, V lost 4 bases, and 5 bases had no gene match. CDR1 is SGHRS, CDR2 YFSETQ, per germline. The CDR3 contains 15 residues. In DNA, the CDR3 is TGCGCCAGCAGCCGGGGACTAGCGGGCTTCAATGAGCAGTTCTTC. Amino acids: CASSRGLAGFNEQFF. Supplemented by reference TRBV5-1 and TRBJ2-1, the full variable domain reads KAGVTQTPRYLIKTRGQQVTLSCSPISGHRSVSWYQQTPGQGLQFLFEYFSETQRNKGNFPGRFSGRQFSNSRSEMNVSTLELGDSALYLCASSRGLAGFNEQFFGPGTRLTVL.

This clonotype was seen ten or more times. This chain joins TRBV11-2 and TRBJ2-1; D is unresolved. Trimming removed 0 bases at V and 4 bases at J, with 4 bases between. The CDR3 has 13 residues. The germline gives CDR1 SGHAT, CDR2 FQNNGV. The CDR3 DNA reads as TGTGCCAGCAGCTTAGACGGGTACAATGAGCAGTTCTTC. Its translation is CASSLDGYNEQFF.